The 3 T cell receptor beta chains below were found in one sample sequenced in a study of T cells after posttransplantation cyclophosphamide. Profiled with immunoSEQ multiplex PCR; TCRdb holds only in-frame clones, not every one. The repertoire has about 21,000 clones, 95% to 99% of them found once; the top ten carry under 0.15%. The sequenced sample consisted of naive CD8+ T cells sorted from PBMCs. These receptors all come from a man aged 35 to 55 in good health, CMV-negative, and a related stem cell transplant donor.

The chain has TRBV11-3 and TRBJ2-1, with 9 bases identical to TRBD2. Germline lookup yields CDR1 SGHNT and CDR2 YENEEA. The CDR3 runs to 15 residues. V shed 5 bases, J shed 2 bases, and the junction held 4 bases outside the gene matches. This CDR3 is CASSPRLAAYNEQFF. The CDR3 DNA follows: TGTGCCAGCAGCCCAAGACTAGCGGCCTACAATGAGCAGTTCTTC.

This sequence joins TRBV13 and TRBJ2-4; the match to TRBD1 covers 9 bases. There are 14 residues in the CDR3. The germline CDR1 and CDR2 sequences are PRHDT and FYEKMQ (reference sequence). After removal of 0 bases from V and 8 bases from J, the junction contained 2 bases not matched to a gene. In DNA, the CDR3 is TGTGCCAGCAGCTTAGGACAGGGGGCGCACATTCAGTACTTC. It specifies CASSLGQGAHIQYF.

This rearrangement joins TRBV5-4 to TRBJ2-7; TRBD2 is a possible D gene (5 bases). This CDR3 comprises 13 residues. V lost 2 bases, J lost 3 bases, and 9 bases lay in between. Germline CDR1 reads SGHNT; CDR2 reads YYREEE (reference sequence). Here the CDR3 DNA reads TGTGCCAGCAGCTTTTGGGAGAGCTACGAGCAGTACTTC. Translation gives CASSFWESYEQYF. Full variable domain (remainder filled in from reference TRBV5-4 and TRBJ2-7): ETGVTQSPTHLIKTRGQQVTLRCSSQSGHNTVSWYQQALGQGPQFIFQYYREEENGRGNFPPRFSGLQFPNYSSELNVNALELDDSALYLCASSFWESYEQYFGPGTRLTVT.